The 30 T cell receptor beta chains in this list originate from one sample, sequenced in a study of beta chain features in type 1 diabetes. As every portion of the isolated RNA was reverse transcribed, the sequencing read expressed TCRB transcripts. TCRdb's copy holds only in-frame clones and misses some; the assay was immunoSEQ multiplex PCR. The repertoire holds some 330,000 clones, about 11% seen once, with over 0.015% in the top ten. Sequences were obtained from naive CD4+ T cells from blood. These receptors all stem from a woman aged 25 to 39 in good health.

Regarding this clone: This CDR3 fails to terminate in the conserved phenylalanine or tryptophan, so it likely reflects a read error. The DNA is omitted, as the CDR3 cannot be located on it reliably, and the CDR3 follows TCRdb's listing. The chain is built from TRBV7-9 and TRBJ1-1. The CDR3 extends over 10 residues, inclusive of both ends. Germline V gene lookup returns CDR1 SEHNR and CDR2 FQNEAQ (reference sequence). CDR3 protein: CASSLGGVGT.

This clone was seen many times. The chain combines TRBV4-3 with TRBJ2-7; TRBD1 aligns across 10 bases. V lost 4 bases and J lost 6; bases outside the gene matches: 6. CDR3 length equals 14 residues. Germline CDR1 and CDR2: LGHNA and YSLEER. In DNA form, the CDR3 reads TGCGCCAGCAGCCGGGACAGGGGAGTCTGCGAGCAGTACTTC. As protein: CASSRDRGVCEQYF.

V is TRBV9 and J is TRBJ2-2; weak D call: TRBD1 (5 bases). V lost 0 bases to trimming and J lost 8 bases, with 17 bases between them. This CDR3 has 16 residues. CDR1 and CDR2 (germline): SGDLS, YYNGEE. This CDR3 is CASSVGQGSLTGELFF. Written as DNA, the CDR3 is TGTGCCAGCAGCGTAGGGCAGGGTTCCCTAACTGGGGAGCTGTTTTTT.

This clone came up a few times. The J gene is TRBJ2-5, the V gene TRBV9; D is perhaps TRBD2 (6 bases). This CDR3 is built from 17 residues. Between the trimmed V and J ends, which lost 0 bases and 1 base, there was a span of 16 bases. CDR1 is SGDLS and CDR2 is YYNGEE in the germline V gene. The CDR3 bases are TGTGCCAGCAGCGTAGGTCTCGCCTTGGGGGGCCAAGAGACCCAGTACTTC. Its translation is CASSVGLALGGQETQYF. Full variable domain (outside the CDR3, taken from reference TRBV9 and TRBJ2-5): DSGVTQTPKHLITATGQRVTLRCSPRSGDLSVYWYQQSLDQGLQFLIQYYNGEERAKGNILERFSAQQFPDLHSELNLSSLELGDSALYFCASSVGLALGGQETQYFGPGTRLLVL.

The gene calls are TRBV28 and TRBJ1-5; D ambiguous. V was cut by 2 bases and J by 7 bases, with 9 bases left in between. The CDR3 has 13 amino acids. Germline V lookup: CDR1 MDHEN, CDR2 SYDVKM. The CDR3: CASSLVRGQPQHF. The CDR3 DNA follows: TGTGCCAGCAGTTTAGTCCGCGGGCAGCCCCAGCATTTT.

The V and J genes are TRBV9 and TRBJ2-3; D not certain. This CDR3 is 17 amino acids long. Looked up from germline, CDR1 is SGDLS and CDR2 is YYNGEE. The germline V and J ends were trimmed by 0 bases and 2 bases, with 16 bases remaining between them. This CDR3 is CASSVVAGALLTDTQYF. The CDR3 DNA is TGTGCCAGCAGCGTAGTGGCTGGAGCCTTACTCACAGATACGCAGTATTTT.

This chain connects TRBV9 to TRBJ1-2, with 7 bases lining up with TRBD1. This CDR3 has 15 residues. From germline, CDR1 is SGDLS and CDR2 YYNGEE. V lost 0 bases, J lost 0 bases, and 2 bases stayed unmatched. The chain's CDR3 is CASSVEDRTNYGYTF. CDR3 coding DNA: TGTGCCAGCAGCGTAGAGGACAGGACTAACTATGGCTACACCTTC.

The chain combines TRBV7-2 with TRBJ2-5; 12 positions agree with TRBD2. The CDR3 contains 16 residues. V lost 3 bases and J lost 5; bases outside the gene matches: 7. Germline V gives CDR1 SGHTA, CDR2 FQGNSA. CDR3 sequence reads: CASSLRLAGDSETQYF. CDR3 DNA: TGTGCCAGCAGCTTGAGACTAGCGGGAGATTCGGAGACCCAGTACTTC.

The chain recombines TRBV18 with TRBJ2-3; TRBD2 matches at 13 bases. Germline loops: CDR1 KGHSH, CDR2 LQKENI. CDR3 size: 16 residues. The ends lost 2 bases at V and 4 bases at J; junction bases unmatched: 3. DNA of the CDR3: TGTGCCAGCTCACCAAGACTAGCGGGAGGAGCAGATACGCAGTATTTT. The encoded protein is CASSPRLAGGADTQYF.

V usage is TRBV11-2 and J usage is TRBJ2-3; 11 bases are a match to TRBD1. The CDR3 length is 15 residues. V shed 5 bases, J shed 8 bases, and the junction held 9 bases outside the gene matches. Germline V gene sequence: CDR1 SGHAT, CDR2 FQNNGV. The CDR3 is CASSLAGTGGATQYF. CDR3 DNA sequence: TGTGCCAGCAGCCTAGCGGGGACAGGGGGTGCTACGCAGTATTTT.

This clone was detected only a few times. The V call is TRBV30, the J call TRBJ2-7; D may be TRBD1 (5 bases). The length of the CDR3 is 14 residues. Germline CDR1 reads GTSNPN; CDR2 reads SVGIG (reference sequence). V shed 3 bases and J shed 0 bases, with 12 bases lying between them. The CDR3 nucleotides are TGTGCCTGGAGGGGGCAGCTTTTCTCCTACGAGCAGTACTTC. This codes for CAWRGQLFSYEQYF.

This clone was counted between two and nine times. This chain uses TRBV18 with TRBJ1-1; possibly TRBD1 for D (6 bases). Trimming pared 2 bases from V and 5 bases from J, leaving 12 bases between. In germline, CDR1 is KGHSH, CDR2 LQKENI. This CDR3 has 14 amino acids. In DNA form, the CDR3 reads TGTGCCAGCTCACCAGGCAGGGGTGGAACTGAAGCTTTCTTT. Encoded protein: CASSPGRGGTEAFF.

This clone turned up a few times. This chain connects TRBV28 to TRBJ2-1; 8 bases are shared with TRBD2. The CDR3 is made up of 11 amino acids. V dropped 6 bases and J dropped 15; count of bases not matched to a gene: 7. CDR1 MDHEN and CDR2 SYDVKM come from the germline V gene. This CDR3 reads CASSLGLGLFF. CDR3 bases: TGTGCCAGCAGCCTGGGACTAGGACTGTTCTTC.

This clone was seen a few times. The chain joins TRBV7-3 to TRBJ2-2; 11 bases match TRBD2. The CDR3 totals 14 residues. The V gene's germline CDR1 is SGHTA and CDR2 FQGTGA. V was pared by 6 bases and J by 8 bases, with 5 bases of the junction left unmatched. CDR3 in amino acids: CASRKTSGTGELFF. CDR3 nucleotide sequence: TGTGCCAGCAGAAAGACTAGCGGGACTGGGGAGCTGTTTTTT.

This clone has only a few counts. The V and J genes are TRBV28 and TRBJ2-7; the D gene is possibly TRBD1 (6 bases). The CDR3 is 13 residues long. Germline values: CDR1 MDHEN, CDR2 SYDVKM. Trimming cost V 10 bases and J 4 bases, with 17 bases left between them. The CDR3 coding sequence is TGTGCCATCGAAGGGGGTCCGGGATACGAGCAGTACTTC. Translation gives CAIEGGPGYEQYF.

The chain recombines TRBV7-2 with TRBJ2-7, with 8 bases lining up with TRBD1. The germline gives CDR1 SGHTA, CDR2 FQGNSA. There are 14 residues in the CDR3. V dropped 7 bases and J dropped 2; count of bases not matched to a gene: 7. The CDR3: CASIADRGAYEQYF. DNA for the CDR3: TGTGCCAGCATCGCCGACAGGGGCGCCTACGAGCAGTACTTC.

The rearrangement links TRBV9 to TRBJ2-7; 11 bases match TRBD2. CDR3 length equals 16 residues. The V gene's germline CDR1 is SGDLS and CDR2 YYNGEE. The junction had 7 bases not matched to a gene; V was cut back by 2 bases and J by 3 bases. The CDR3 region is CASSVDTGLAVYEQYF. CDR3 DNA sequence: TGTGCCAGCAGCGTCGACACGGGACTAGCGGTCTACGAGCAGTACTTC.

This rearrangement joins TRBV6-5 to TRBJ2-1; 10 nucleotides align to TRBD2. CDR1 and CDR2 (germline): MNHEY, SVGAGI. V trimming: 6 bases; J trimming: 8 bases; junction bases outside the gene matches: 10. The CDR3 totals 15 residues. DNA of the CDR3: TGTGCCAGCAGGCCAATCTATCTAGCGGGAGATGAGCAGTTCTTC. This gives the protein CASRPIYLAGDEQFF.

This clone was detected a few times. This sequence joins TRBV7-9 and TRBJ1-2; the D gene is possibly TRBD1 (6 bases). CDR3 length: 15 residues. Germline V gene data show CDR1 as SEHNR and CDR2 as FQNEAQ (reference sequence). The V and J ends lost 3 bases and 0 bases respectively, with 11 bases between them. CDR3 sequence: CASSFVGQPNYGYTF. The CDR3 nucleotides read TGTGCCAGCAGCTTCGTCGGACAGCCTAACTATGGCTACACCTTC.

The chain couples TRBV7-9 to TRBJ2-6; D not resolved. Germline V gene lookup returns CDR1 SEHNR and CDR2 FQNEAQ (reference sequence). The CDR3 loop spans 15 amino acids. Trimming shortened V by 2 bases and J by 1 base, and 6 bases separated the two germline ends. CDR3 in amino acids: CASSLLSSGANVLTF. The CDR3, as DNA: TGTGCCAGCAGCTTACTCTCGTCTGGGGCCAACGTCCTGACTTTC.

This clone has more than one count but fewer than ten. CDR3 region: CASSKQGAQPLYGYTF. The DNA of the CDR3 is TGTGCCAGCAGTAAGCAGGGGGCGCAGCCCCTCTATGGCTACACCTTC. The rearrangement links TRBV25-1 to TRBJ1-2, with 8 bases identical to TRBD1. J lost 4 bases, V lost 5 bases, and 12 bases had no gene match. The V gene's germline CDR1 is MGHDK and CDR2 SYGVNS. The CDR3 extends over 16 amino acids.

This clone was counted a few times. The rearrangement uses TRBV20-1 and TRBJ1-1; D is perhaps TRBD1 (5 bases). Germline V gene lookup returns CDR1 DFQATT and CDR2 SNEGSKA (reference sequence). The CDR3 is 11 amino acids. In DNA form, the CDR3 reads TGCCGTGGGGCCGCGGGAACTGAAGCTTTCTTT. Translated: CRGAAGTEAFF.

This clone occurred a few times. The V call is TRBV7-2, the J call TRBJ2-7; 9 positions match TRBD1. CDR3 length: 15 amino acids. Trimming removed 4 bases from V and 4 bases from J; junction bases left unmatched: 8. Germline V CDR1 and CDR2: SGHTA, FQGNSA. The CDR3 DNA reads TGTGCCAGCAGCTCGCCCGGGACAGGGAAATACGAGCAGTACTTC. Its protein product is CASSSPGTGKYEQYF.

The chain carries TRBV2 and TRBJ1-2; TRBD1 might be the D (6 bases). The V gene lost 6 bases and the J gene lost 4 bases, with 15 bases spanning the gap. The CDR3 covers 14 residues. The germline CDR1 and CDR2 sequences are SNHLY and FYNNEI. CDR3 coding DNA: TGTGCCAGCAGACTTGGACAGCCCGTCTATGGCTACACCTTC. This gives the protein CASRLGQPVYGYTF.

The chain recombines TRBV4-1 with TRBJ2-7; 9 positions agree with TRBD1. The CDR3 spans 14 residues. J lost 6 bases, V lost 2 bases, and 5 bases had no gene match. CDR1 MGHRA and CDR2 YSYEKL come from the germline V gene. The CDR3 region is CASSQPGQGFEQYF. The DNA for the CDR3 is TGCGCCAGCAGCCAACCGGGACAGGGATTCGAGCAGTACTTC.

J is TRBJ2-7 and V is TRBV19; no clear D. Germline V gene data show CDR1 as LNHDA and CDR2 as SQIVND (reference sequence). The CDR3 is made up of 14 amino acids. V lost 3 bases and J lost 0, with 9 bases in between. The chain's CDR3 is CASSIAGGSYEQYF. The CDR3 bases are TGTGCCAGTAGTATTGCCGGTGGCTCCTACGAGCAGTACTTC.

Worth noting for this clone: The same CDR3 also results from other DNA sequences found in this sample. The rearrangement uses TRBV19 and TRBJ1-2, with D perhaps TRBD1 (5 bases). The CDR3 extends over 13 amino acids. Germline CDR1 and CDR2: LNHDA and SQIVND (reference sequence). V lost 3 bases and J 3 bases, leaving 8 bases between the germline ends. The CDR3 reads CASSIDRYYGYTF. Written as DNA, the CDR3 is TGTGCCAGTAGTATTGACAGATACTATGGCTACACCTTC.

The V call is TRBV11-3, the J call TRBJ2-2; 7 bases map to TRBD1. The CDR3 totals 15 residues. The V gene's germline CDR1 is SGHNT and CDR2 YENEEA. The ends lost 4 bases at V and 2 bases at J; junction bases unmatched: 4. CDR3 nucleotide sequence: TGTGCCAGCAGCTCACGGGACAGCAACACCGGGGAGCTGTTTTTT. Translating gives CASSSRDSNTGELFF. Looking up the rest from reference TRBV11-3 and TRBJ2-2 gives the full variable domain: EAGVVQSPRYKIIEKKQPVAFWCNPISGHNTLYWYLQNLGQGPELLIRYENEEAVDDSQLPKDRFSAERLKGVDSTLKIQPAELGDSAVYLCASSSRDSNTGELFFGEGSRLTVL.

In this sample, this clone turned up a few times. The rearrangement joins TRBV7-9 to TRBJ2-7; 13 bases are shared with TRBD2. The CDR3 consists of 15 residues. Trimming took 2 bases from V and 6 from J; bases not matched to a gene: 4. Per germline, CDR1 SEHNR and CDR2 FQNEAQ (reference sequence). The CDR3: CASSLRTSGSREQYF. The CDR3 region has the DNA TGTGCCAGCAGCTTAAGGACTAGCGGGAGTCGCGAGCAGTACTTC.

The rearrangement links TRBV4-3 to TRBJ1-5; TRBD1 matches 11 bases. Germline lookup yields CDR1 LGHNA and CDR2 YSLEER. The CDR3 has 16 amino acids. Germline trimming cut 3 bases from V and 11 bases from J; bases unmatched to any gene: 12. The CDR3 DNA sequence: TGCGCCAGCAGCCAGGGGTGGACAGGGGGCCCATGGGCCCAGCATTTT. Translating it yields CASSQGWTGGPWAQHF.